The subject of this entry is one T cell receptor (beta chain). The sample originates from a study of blood T cell repertoires in COVID-19. Study at large: Whether acute or convalescent, the COVID-19 samples came from the United States, Italy and Spain. Sources were T cells, B-cell-depleted T cells, or PBMCs; the material itself was cDNA or gDNA.

A Seattle source enrolled patients during active infection and followed them longitudinally. The CDR3 spans 14 residues. Germline-derived CDR1 and CDR2 are LNHNV and YYDKDF (reference sequence). V was shortened by 3 bases and J by 10 bases, with 18 bases between the two germline ends. Profiled with immunoSEQ multiplex PCR; TCRdb holds only in-frame clones, not every one. The sample consists of 250,000 or so clones, about nine tenths of them appearing once. The material sequenced was peripheral blood. The sequence was obtained from a man aged 25-45 years with COVID-19, enrolled during active disease. The chain combines TRBV15 with TRBJ1-1, with no clear D. CDR3 loop: CATSSHDSLLRAFF. CDR3 coding DNA: TGTGCCACCAGCAGTCACGACTCCTTACTCCGAGCTTTCTTT.